This TCR beta chain was captured in a study of T cell responses to AZD1222 COVID-19 vaccine. V was shortened by 1 base and J by 9 bases, with 16 bases between the two germline ends. The CDR3 is 15 residues long. In germline, CDR1 is SGHTA, CDR2 FQGNSA. Notes on the study in general: Reports say nearly half of spike-specific TCRs go after unmutated variant regions. Without day 14 samples, only post-peak T cell repertoires were studied.

To note about this clone: Antigen: not known.

Some clones are missing from TCRdb's copy, which holds only in-frame ones; the method was immunoSEQ multiplex PCR. Of tens of thousands of clones listed, roughly 90% were seen once; the top ten hold 4.2%. The sample was peripheral blood, taken on day 0 of AZD1222 vaccination. The sequence derives from an adult in good health. V gene TRBV7-2 combines with J gene TRBJ2-1, with D possibly matching TRBD1 (6 bases). The CDR3 nucleotides are TGTGCCAGCAGCTTAGTGGTTACAGGGCTGGGTGAGCAGTTCTTC. Its translation is CASSLVVTGLGEQFF.